The 31 T cell receptor beta chains in this list originate from one sample, sequenced in a study of blood T cell repertoires in COVID-19. Using immunoSEQ multiplex PCR, the repertoire was profiled, and TCRdb retains in-frame clones only, with some absent. The table records fewer than 200,000 clones, 85% of them present only once. Input material: peripheral blood. The source is a human donor with acute or convalescent COVID-19. The donor label of this sample is uncertain.

This clone came up once. The J gene is TRBJ2-5, the V gene TRBV7-9, with TRBD2 matching 8 bases. The V and J ends lost 5 bases and 1 base, in that order; junction bases with no gene match: 9. The CDR3 has 16 residues. CDR1 and CDR2 (germline): SEHNR, FQNEAQ (reference sequence). CDR3 protein: CASSNQMTSAQETQYF. CDR3 coding DNA: TGTGCCAGCAGCAACCAGATGACTAGCGCCCAAGAGACCCAGTACTTC.

The chain links TRBV18 to TRBJ1-2, with 8 bases that match TRBD1. The CDR3 is made up of 12 amino acids. Germline V gene lookup returns CDR1 KGHSH and CDR2 LQKENI. With V trimmed by 3 bases and J by 6 bases, 0 bases remained unmatched. As DNA, the CDR3 is TGTGCCAGCTCACCGGGACAGGATGGCTACACCTTC. It yields the protein CASSPGQDGYTF.

This clone was observed a single time. The chain employs TRBV5-4 and TRBJ2-7, with 8 bases identical to TRBD1. V was pared by 5 bases and J by 2 bases, with 9 bases of the junction left unmatched. Germline V gene sequence: CDR1 SGHNT, CDR2 YYREEE (reference sequence). The CDR3 is 15 amino acids. CDR3 coding DNA: TGTGCCAGCAGTTTCCGGGACAGGAAAACCTACGAGCAGTACTTC. Protein product: CASSFRDRKTYEQYF.

V and J are TRBV28 and TRBJ1-5; 7 positions agree with TRBD1. J lost 2 bases, V lost 2 bases, and 3 bases had no gene match. Germline V gene lookup returns CDR1 MDHEN and CDR2 SYDVKM. This CDR3 comprises 15 residues. The CDR3 nucleotides are TGTGCCAGCAGTTTAAAAGGACAGGGCAATCAGCCCCAGCATTTT. This translates into CASSLKGQGNQPQHF.

This rearrangement joins TRBV30 to TRBJ2-7, with a possible D match to TRBD2 (5 bases). Trimming cost V 8 bases and J 3 bases, with 17 bases left between them. The CDR3 has 13 amino acids. Germline CDR1 reads GTSNPN; CDR2 reads SVGIG (reference sequence). This CDR3 reads CAGSRTRLYEQYF. DNA of the CDR3: TGTGCCGGCTCGAGGACTCGCCTCTACGAGCAGTACTTC.

This clone was counted a few times. The rearrangement links TRBV6-7 to TRBJ1-2; the D gene is possibly TRBD1 (6 bases). TRBV6-7 is known as an ORF, though its function is uncertain. V gave up 5 bases and J gave up 6 bases, with 16 bases separating them. The CDR3 loop spans 14 amino acids. CDR3 protein: CASSRSQGTHGYTF. DNA of the CDR3: TGTGCCAGCAGTCGTTCTCAGGGGACACATGGCTACACCTTC.

V and J are TRBV11-2 and TRBJ2-2, with 7 bases fitting TRBD1. V dropped 6 bases and J dropped 6; count of bases not matched to a gene: 7. Germline V lookup: CDR1 SGHAT, CDR2 FQNNGV. The CDR3 loop spans 14 amino acids. The CDR3 coding sequence is TGTGCCAGCAGAGTTAAAGGGGGCCCCGGGGAGCTGTTTTTT. This codes for CASRVKGGPGELFF.

This chain connects TRBV29-1 to TRBJ2-1; TRBD2 matches 10 bases. Germline V gives CDR1 SQVTM, CDR2 ANQGSEA. The trim removed 4 bases at V and 0 bases at J, leaving 3 bases unmatched. The CDR3 loop spans 15 amino acids. CDR3 in DNA: TGCAGCGTTGGTAAGCGGGGGGGCTCCTACAATGAGCAGTTCTTC. Translation: CSVGKRGGSYNEQFF.

This chain uses TRBV9 with TRBJ2-7, with 11 nucleotides matching TRBD2. This CDR3 contains 15 residues. CDR1 is SGDLS and CDR2 is YYNGEE in the germline V gene. V was pared by 3 bases and J by 2 bases, with 4 bases of the junction left unmatched. CDR3 in amino acids: CASSGGTSGPYEQYF. The CDR3 nucleotides read TGTGCCAGCAGCGGCGGGACTAGCGGACCCTACGAGCAGTACTTC.

The chain links TRBV7-8 to TRBJ1-6, with TRBD1 as a possible D gene (5 bases). In germline, CDR1 is SGHVS, CDR2 FQNEAQ. The CDR3 runs 16 residues. The V end was cut by 6 bases, the J end by 7 bases, with 19 bases between. The CDR3 DNA reads TGTGCCAGCAGTCCGCTAAACCCCAGGGCAAATTCACCCCTCCACTTT. It specifies CASSPLNPRANSPLHF.

Only a few counts were recorded for this clone. The chain links TRBV5-3 to TRBJ1-4; unclear D gene. TRBV5-3 is flagged as an ORF with uncertain function. The CDR3 totals 19 residues. Deletions cut 1 base from V and 0 bases from J, with 19 bases between. CDR3 region: CARSLPRNLAGPTNEKLFF. CDR3 DNA sequence: TGTGCCAGAAGCTTGCCCAGGAACCTAGCAGGTCCAACTAATGAAAAACTGTTTTTT.

This chain links TRBV7-9 with TRBJ2-1, with 7 positions matching TRBD1. J lost 5 bases, V lost 5 bases, and 12 bases had no gene match. The CDR3 length is 16 residues. CDR1 and CDR2 from the germline V gene are SEHNR and FQNEAQ (reference sequence). CDR3 residues: CASSLLPGQTNNEQFF. CDR3 DNA: TGTGCCAGCAGCCTCCTTCCGGGACAGACAAACAATGAGCAGTTCTTC.

V gene TRBV15 combines with J gene TRBJ2-3; D might be TRBD1 (5 bases). Trimming pared 1 base from V and 2 bases from J, leaving 7 bases between. CDR1 is LNHNV, CDR2 YYDKDF, per germline (reference sequence). This CDR3 contains 14 residues. CDR3 residues: CATSRGQPTDTQYF. In DNA form, the CDR3 reads TGTGCCACCAGCAGAGGACAGCCCACAGATACGCAGTATTTT.

V is TRBV7-2 and J is TRBJ2-2; D may be TRBD2 (6 bases). Germline lookup yields CDR1 SGHTA and CDR2 FQGNSA. Trimming left V 5 bases short and J 2 bases short, with 18 bases between. CDR3 length: 17 amino acids. The DNA of the CDR3 is TGTGCCAGCAGCCCTGAGGGAGGCGGGTTAAACACCGGGGAGCTGTTTTTT. Its protein is CASSPEGGGLNTGELFF. Full variable domain (missing parts from reference TRBV7-2 and TRBJ2-2): GAGVSQSPSNKVTEKGKDVELRCDPISGHTALYWYRQSLGQGLEFLIYFQGNSAPDKSGLPSDRFSAERTGGSVSTLTIQRTQQEDSAVYLCASSPEGGGLNTGELFFGEGSRLTVL.

The chain combines TRBV2 with TRBJ1-5, with D unclear. The CDR3 spans 17 residues. V was shortened by 4 bases and J by 0 bases, with 16 bases between the two germline ends. Germline-derived CDR1 and CDR2 are SNHLY and FYNNEI. The CDR3 reads CASSANQASFSNQPQHF. The DNA of the CDR3 is TGTGCCAGCAGTGCTAACCAGGCTTCCTTTAGCAATCAGCCCCAGCATTTT.

The V call is TRBV5-5, the J call TRBJ1-5, with D tentatively TRBD1 (6 bases). CDR1 is SGHKS and CDR2 is YYEKEE in the germline V gene (reference sequence). The V end was cut by 4 bases, the J end by 3 bases, with 14 bases between. This CDR3 region has 15 residues. CDR3 DNA sequence: TGTGCCAGCAGCGCGCTCGGACAGTTCAATCAGCCCCAGCATTTT. Encoded protein: CASSALGQFNQPQHF.

The CDR3 sequence: CASSIRGGGNQPQHF. CDR3 DNA sequence: TGTGCCAGTAGTATAAGAGGGGGCGGCAATCAGCCCCAGCATTTT. This rearrangement joins TRBV19 to TRBJ1-5, with 7 bases aligning to TRBD1. After removal of 2 bases from V and 2 bases from J, the junction contained 3 bases not matched to a gene. CDR3 length equals 15 residues. Looked up from germline, CDR1 is LNHDA and CDR2 is SQIVND (reference sequence).

This chain uses TRBV5-8 with TRBJ2-7; a possible D gene is TRBD2 (6 bases). Trimming removed 5 bases from V and 2 bases from J, with 8 bases in between. The CDR3 totals 12 residues. In germline, CDR1 is SGHTS, CDR2 YDEGEE. In DNA, the CDR3 is TGTGCCAGCAGGGAGGGTACCTACGAGCAGTACTTC. This translates into CASREGTYEQYF.

There are a few counts of this clone. The chain's CDR3 is CASSFFRADTEAFF. CDR3 DNA sequence: TGTGCCAGCAGCTTTTTCAGGGCCGACACTGAAGCTTTCTTT. The V gene is TRBV7-2, the J gene TRBJ1-1; D is perhaps TRBD1 (5 bases). Germline loops: CDR1 SGHTA, CDR2 FQGNSA. V shed 3 bases and J shed 3 bases, with 11 bases lying between them. CDR3 length equals 14 residues.

The chain joins TRBV5-1 to TRBJ2-1, with TRBD2 identical over 10 bases. This CDR3 has 14 residues. V trimming: 6 bases; J trimming: 4 bases; junction bases outside the gene matches: 4. Germline-derived CDR1 and CDR2 are SGHRS and YFSETQ. The chain's CDR3 is CASKLAGSYNEQFF. CDR3 coding DNA: TGCGCCAGCAAACTAGCGGGGTCTTACAATGAGCAGTTCTTC.

The chain uses TRBV29-1 and TRBJ1-2; 8 nucleotides line up with TRBD1. Germline-derived CDR1 and CDR2 are SQVTM and ANQGSEA. The length of the CDR3 is 11 residues. V gave up 7 bases and J gave up 6 bases; unmatched junction bases: 4. The CDR3 DNA sequence: TGCAGCGCACGGACAGGGAATGGCTACACCTTC. It is translated as CSARTGNGYTF. The full variable domain, its missing parts supplied by reference TRBV29-1 and TRBJ1-2, is SAVISQKPSRDICQRGTSLTIQCQVDSQVTMMFWYRQQPGQSLTLIATANQGSEATYESGFVIDKFPISRPNLTFSTLTVSNMSPEDSSIYLCSARTGNGYTFGSGTRLTVV.

The V call is TRBV6-5, the J call TRBJ1-2, with 10 bases aligning to TRBD1. This CDR3 is 15 amino acids long. Germline V gene lookup returns CDR1 MNHEY and CDR2 SVGAGI. Trimming cost V 6 bases and J 8 bases; bases outside gene matches: 12. CDR3 sequence reads: CASRHKRQGASGYTF. CDR3 sequence (DNA): TGTGCCAGCAGGCACAAACGACAGGGGGCGAGCGGCTACACCTTC.

This chain uses TRBV5-6 with TRBJ1-5; perhaps TRBD1 as D (5 bases). Germline CDR1 is SGHDT and CDR2 is YYEEEE. The CDR3 covers 15 residues. Trimming took 5 bases from V and 4 from J, leaving 16 bases between them. DNA for the CDR3: TGTGCCAGCAGTTCCTGGGGGGGAATGAATCAGCCCCAGCATTTT. Translating it yields CASSSWGGMNQPQHF.

J is TRBJ1-3 and V is TRBV7-9; 9 nucleotides match TRBD1. This CDR3 has 15 amino acids. Germline V gene lookup returns CDR1 SEHNR and CDR2 FQNEAQ (reference sequence). J gave up 4 bases and V 5 bases, and 6 bases lay outside the gene matches. The CDR3 is CASSPGTGLGNTIYF. Written as DNA, the CDR3 is TGTGCCAGCAGCCCCGGGACAGGGCTCGGAAACACCATATATTTT.

The gene calls are TRBV7-2 and TRBJ2-7; 9 bases align to TRBD2. Germline trimming cut 5 bases from V and 2 bases from J; bases unmatched to any gene: 4. Germline V gives CDR1 SGHTA, CDR2 FQGNSA. The CDR3 totals 14 residues. CDR3 region: CASSNSGGPYEQYF. In nucleotides, the CDR3 is TGTGCCAGCAGCAATAGCGGGGGACCCTACGAGCAGTACTTC.

This clone has a handful of counts. The rearrangement links TRBV28 to TRBJ1-1, with a weak D call TRBD1 (5 bases). Trimming took off 7 bases at V and 7 bases at J, with 22 bases between the two ends. This CDR3 has 15 residues. Per the germline V gene, CDR1 is MDHEN and CDR2 is SYDVKM. CDR3 loop: CASTPGRAREREAFF. The CDR3 bases are TGTGCCAGCACCCCTGGCAGGGCCCGGGAGCGTGAAGCTTTCTTT.

This clone was counted only a few times. CDR3 amino acids: CASRTTLYPSDGGAPRYEQYF. The CDR3 coding sequence is TGTGCCAGCAGAACAACCCTCTACCCGTCTGATGGGGGCGCTCCTCGTTACGAGCAGTACTTC. The chain employs TRBV27 and TRBJ2-7; D is perhaps TRBD1 (6 bases). Per germline, CDR1 MNHEY and CDR2 SMNVEV (reference sequence). The CDR3 is made up of 21 amino acids. The V and J ends lost 6 bases and 4 bases respectively, with 37 bases between them.

The chain combines TRBV20-1 with TRBJ2-7; D perhaps matches TRBD2 (5 bases). The CDR3 has 11 residues. Germline CDR1 and CDR2: DFQATT and SNEGSKA (reference sequence). The V gene lost 5 bases and the J gene lost 5 bases, with 10 bases spanning the gap. The CDR3, as DNA: TGCAGTGCTTCCCCAGCGGACGAGCAGTACTTC. This gives the protein CSASPADEQYF.

The V and J genes are TRBV7-2 and TRBJ2-7; 7 nucleotides agree with TRBD1. V was pared by 6 bases and J by 5 bases, with 13 bases of the junction left unmatched. The CDR3 has 15 amino acids. CDR1 and CDR2 (germline): SGHTA, FQGNSA. The CDR3 loop is CASSSVMTGRNEQYF. In DNA form, the CDR3 reads TGTGCCAGCAGTTCCGTGATGACAGGGCGCAACGAGCAGTACTTC. The entire variable domain, with the rest obtained from reference TRBV7-2 and TRBJ2-7, is as follows: GAGVSQSPSNKVTEKGKDVELRCDPISGHTALYWYRQSLGQGLEFLIYFQGNSAPDKSGLPSDRFSAERTGGSVSTLTIQRTQQEDSAVYLCASSSVMTGRNEQYFGPGTRLTVT.

This clone was found a few times. The V and J genes are TRBV21-1 and TRBJ2-7; the table gives TRBD1 as D, unverified against the DNA. TRBV21-1 is recorded as a pseudogene. The length of the CDR3 is 18 residues. Here the CDR3 DNA reads TGTGCCAGCAGCAAAGACAAAAGGGACAGGAAACCCCACTACGAGCAGTACTTC. Translation gives CASSKDKRDRKPHYEQYF.

The chain has TRBV19 and TRBJ1-1; D is unresolved. The CDR3 loop spans 13 amino acids. Trimming shortened V by 2 bases and J by 1 base, and 5 bases separated the two germline ends. Germline V gene data show CDR1 as LNHDA and CDR2 as SQIVND (reference sequence). This CDR3 is CASSINGNTEAFF. Written as DNA, the CDR3 is TGTGCCAGTAGTATAAACGGGAACACTGAAGCTTTCTTT.